This T cell receptor beta chain was recovered during a study of blood T cell repertoires in COVID-19. V lost 3 bases and J lost 4; bases outside the gene matches: 7. The CDR3 has 17 residues. Looked up from germline, CDR1 is ENHRY and CDR2 is SYGVKD. The repertoire was sequenced with immunoSEQ multiplex PCR; TCRdb's copy has only in-frame clones and lacks some. The sample lists more than 150,000 clones; 85% to 90% were seen once. Sequenced input: peripheral blood. This chain uses TRBV10-3 with TRBJ2-1; TRBD2 aligns across 12 bases. The sequence was collected from a woman in her seventies with acute or convalescent COVID-19. The DNA for the CDR3 is TGTGCCATCAGTGATTTTCTAGCGGGAGGGGATTACAATGAGCAGTTCTTC. As protein: CAISDFLAGGDYNEQFF.